This T cell receptor beta chain came from a study of T cells after yellow fever vaccination. The V gene's germline CDR1 is MNHNS and CDR2 SASEGT. This CDR3 comprises 16 residues. With 2 bases removed from V and 2 bases from J, the gap between germline ends came to 13 bases. TCRdb passed the 5' RACE reads through MiXCR, listing each CDR3 protein once. This table holds a few hundred thousand distinct CDR3 sequences, 3.2% found once. There are many counts of this clonotype. The sequenced sample was CD4+ T cells sorted from PBMCs, obtained 10 days after the yellow fever booster vaccination. The sequence came from a man aged 18 to 29 who received the YFV17D yellow fever vaccine. V gene TRBV6-1 combines with J gene TRBJ2-1; TRBD2 is a possible D gene (6 bases). CDR3 nucleotides: TGTGCCAGCAGTGAACTCGCGGGGTCGCCCTACAATGAGCAGTTCTTC. Its translation: CASSELAGSPYNEQFF.